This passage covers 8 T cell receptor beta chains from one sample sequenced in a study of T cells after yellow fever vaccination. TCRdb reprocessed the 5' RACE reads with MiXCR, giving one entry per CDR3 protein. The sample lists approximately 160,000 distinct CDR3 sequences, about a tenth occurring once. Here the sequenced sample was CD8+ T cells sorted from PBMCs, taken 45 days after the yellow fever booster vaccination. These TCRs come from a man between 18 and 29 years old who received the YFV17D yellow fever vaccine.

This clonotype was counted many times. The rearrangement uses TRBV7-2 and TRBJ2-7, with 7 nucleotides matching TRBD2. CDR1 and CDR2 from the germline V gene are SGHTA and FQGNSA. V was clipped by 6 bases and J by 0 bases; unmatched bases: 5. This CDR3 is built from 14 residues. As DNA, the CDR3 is TGTGCCAGCAGGATCAGCGGGGACTCCTACGAGCAGTACTTC. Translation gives CASRISGDSYEQYF.

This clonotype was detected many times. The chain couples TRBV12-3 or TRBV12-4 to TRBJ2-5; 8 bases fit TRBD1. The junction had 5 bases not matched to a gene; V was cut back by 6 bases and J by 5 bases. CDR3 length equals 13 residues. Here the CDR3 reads CASSRTGQETQYF. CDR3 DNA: TGTGCCAGCAGCCGGACAGGGCAGGAGACCCAGTACTTC.

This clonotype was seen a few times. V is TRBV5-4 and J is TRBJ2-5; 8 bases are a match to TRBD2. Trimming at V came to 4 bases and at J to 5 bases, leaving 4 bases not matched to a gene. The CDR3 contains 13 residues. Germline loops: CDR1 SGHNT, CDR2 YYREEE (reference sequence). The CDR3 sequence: CASSLGLVETQYF. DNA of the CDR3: TGTGCCAGCAGCCTGGGACTAGTGGAGACCCAGTACTTC.

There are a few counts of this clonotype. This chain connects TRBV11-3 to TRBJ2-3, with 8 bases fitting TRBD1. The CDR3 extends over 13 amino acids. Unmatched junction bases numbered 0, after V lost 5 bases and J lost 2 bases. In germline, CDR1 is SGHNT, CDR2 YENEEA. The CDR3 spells CASSQGATDTQYF. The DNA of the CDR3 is TGTGCCAGCAGCCAGGGGGCCACAGATACGCAGTATTTT.

The CDR3 DNA reads TGCAGTGCTAGAGCCCCGGACAGCCAGAACACTGAAGCTTTCTTT. As protein: CSARAPDSQNTEAFF. The chain employs TRBV20-1 and TRBJ1-1; possibly TRBD1 for D (6 bases). The V and J ends lost 1 base and 1 base respectively, with 13 bases between them. Germline assignment: CDR1 DFQATT and CDR2 SNEGSKA (reference sequence). There are 15 residues in the CDR3.

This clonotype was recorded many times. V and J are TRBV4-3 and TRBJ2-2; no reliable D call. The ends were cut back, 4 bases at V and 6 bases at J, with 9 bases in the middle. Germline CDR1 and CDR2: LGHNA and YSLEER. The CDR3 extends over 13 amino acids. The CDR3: CASSPRRAGELFF. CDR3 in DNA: TGCGCCAGCAGCCCAAGAAGAGCCGGGGAGCTGTTTTTT.

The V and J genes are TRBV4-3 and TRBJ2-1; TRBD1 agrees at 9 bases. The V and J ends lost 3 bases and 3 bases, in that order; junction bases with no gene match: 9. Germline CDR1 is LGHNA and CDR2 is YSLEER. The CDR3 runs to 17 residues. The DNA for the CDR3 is TGCGCCAGCAGCCATCCCCCCGGGACAGGGATCTACAATGAGCAGTTCTTC. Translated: CASSHPPGTGIYNEQFF.

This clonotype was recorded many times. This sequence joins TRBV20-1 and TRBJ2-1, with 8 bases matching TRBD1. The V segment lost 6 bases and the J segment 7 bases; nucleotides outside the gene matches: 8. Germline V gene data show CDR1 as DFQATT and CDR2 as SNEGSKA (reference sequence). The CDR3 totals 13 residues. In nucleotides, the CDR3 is TGCAGTGCCACGGACAGGGAGCCAAATGAGCAGTTCTTC. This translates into CSATDREPNEQFF.